This TCR beta chain was obtained from a study of cytomegalovirus exposure and HLA in healthy donors. Turning to the study itself: HLA-typed donors were the source of around 77 million unique TCRs held in an early data release.

This PCR relied on a set of 60 Vbeta primers and 13 Jbeta primers. Produced via immunoSEQ multiplex PCR; TCRdb's table is partial and in-frame only. In the table there are approximately 91,000 clones, about 70% of which are singletons. Broader study findings: In a later analysis, TCR association rates varied by HLA locus: DRB1 most, HLA-C fewest. Across donors, most TCRs were seen rarely, yet some public ones were widespread. Researchers reported in a later analysis that common viral pathogens appeared linked to several top clusters.

Comments on this clone: Its antigen is unidentified.

The CDR3 has 14 amino acids. V was clipped by 0 bases and J by 5 bases, with 10 bases between them. Germline lookup yields CDR1 MNHEY and CDR2 SVGAGI. The chain recombines TRBV6-5 with TRBJ2-5, with a weak D call TRBD2 (6 bases). The source material was PBMCs. The TCR was taken from a female donor in good health and CMV-seronegative. This CDR3 is CASSYSRGKETQYF. The CDR3 bases are TGTGCCAGCAGTTACTCACGGGGGAAGGAGACCCAGTACTTC.